The 19 T cell receptor beta chains below all came from one sample that was sequenced in a study of OX40 agonist ivuxolimab in advanced cancers. TCRdb keeps only in-frame clones here, not all; method: immunoSEQ multiplex PCR. Of 80,000 to 95,000 clones listed, just over 90% are singletons. Sequenced material: CD4+ or CD8+ T cells sorted from blood, taken in a trial of the OX40 agonist ivuxolimab. These TCRs come from an adult with an advanced solid tumor such as melanoma, head and neck, liver or kidney cancer.

The chain links TRBV30 to TRBJ2-3; 7 bases align to TRBD1. The V gene end was trimmed by 2 bases and the J gene end by 1 base; junction bases not matched to a gene: 0. The CDR3 runs to 13 residues. Per the germline V gene, CDR1 is GTSNPN and CDR2 is SVGIG (reference sequence). The CDR3 bases are TGTGCCTGGAGTACAGGGGGCACAGATACGCAGTATTTT. This translates into CAWSTGGTDTQYF. The full variable domain, in which reference TRBV30 and TRBJ2-3 provide the parts outside the CDR3, is SQTIHQWPATLVQPVGSPLSLECTVEGTSNPNLYWYRQAAGRGLQLLFYSVGIGQISSEVPQNLSASRPQDRQFILSSKKLLLSDSGFYLCAWSTGGTDTQYFGPGTRLTVL.

The chain uses TRBV7-3 and TRBJ2-1; 7 nucleotides match TRBD2. The ends lost 5 bases at V and 7 bases at J; junction bases unmatched: 17. Per germline, CDR1 SGHTA and CDR2 FQGTGA. The CDR3 is made up of 17 amino acids. CDR3 coding DNA: TGTGCCAGCAGCAACCGACCGGCGCGGGGAGGGGTAAATGAGCAGTTCTTC. Its protein is CASSNRPARGGVNEQFF. Using reference TRBV7-3 and TRBJ2-1 for the parts outside the CDR3, the full variable domain is GAGVSQTPSNKVTEKGKYVELRCDPISGHTALYWYRQSLGQGPEFLIYFQGTGAADDSGLPNDRFFAVRPEGSVSTLKIQRTERGDSAVYLCASSNRPARGGVNEQFFGPGTRLTVL.

The rearrangement joins TRBV14 to TRBJ1-1, with 9 positions matching TRBD1. V lost 5 bases, J lost 4 bases, and 8 bases stayed unmatched. Looked up from germline, CDR1 is SGHDN and CDR2 is FVKESK. This CDR3 is 15 amino acids long. The CDR3 is CASSAYRGLVTEAFF. The CDR3 DNA is TGTGCCAGCAGCGCGTACAGGGGGCTGGTCACTGAAGCTTTCTTT.

V gene TRBV2 combines with J gene TRBJ2-1; 11 bases align to TRBD1. Germline V gene lookup returns CDR1 SNHLY and CDR2 FYNNEI. CDR3 size: 16 residues. Trimming took 7 bases from V and 7 from J; bases not matched to a gene: 12. CDR3 nucleotide sequence: TGTGCCAGCATTCCGGCGGGGACAGGGGGGAGGAATGAGCAGTTCTTC. Its protein is CASIPAGTGGRNEQFF.

CDR3 coding DNA: TGCGCCAGCCCAAGGGCGAGGACTTATGGCTACACCTTC. It yields the protein CASPRARTYGYTF. The V gene is TRBV23-1, the J gene TRBJ1-2; D uncertain. TRBV23-1 is flagged as an ORF with uncertain function. CDR3 length equals 13 residues. V lost 8 bases and J 5 bases, leaving 15 bases between the germline ends.

The V and J genes are TRBV9 and TRBJ2-6; the match to TRBD2 covers 8 bases. The CDR3 is 22 amino acids. The ends lost 4 bases at V and 0 bases at J; junction bases unmatched: 21. Germline V lookup: CDR1 SGDLS, CDR2 YYNGEE. For the CDR3, the DNA is TGTGCCAGCAGCCCCTCCCCGGGGGGCGCGGGAGGCCTCGTCTCTGGGGCCAACGTCCTGACTTTC. This encodes CASSPSPGGAGGLVSGANVLTF.

V is TRBV19 and J is TRBJ2-7; TRBD2 is a possible D gene (5 bases). The CDR3 runs 13 residues. The V gene lost 6 bases and the J gene lost 0 bases, with 9 bases spanning the gap. From germline, CDR1 is LNHDA and CDR2 SQIVND (reference sequence). CDR3 sequence reads: CASSRGPSYEQYF. The CDR3 nucleotides read TGTGCCAGTAGCAGAGGGCCCTCCTACGAGCAGTACTTC.

V gene TRBV11-2 combines with J gene TRBJ2-7; 9 nucleotides match TRBD1. There are 14 residues in the CDR3. Germline CDR1 SGHAT, CDR2 FQNNGV. V lost 5 bases, J lost 4 bases, and 6 bases stayed unmatched. The CDR3 nucleotides read TGTGCCAGCAGCCGGGACAGGGTCGCGTACGAGCAGTACTTC. The encoded protein is CASSRDRVAYEQYF.

This sequence joins TRBV19 and TRBJ2-4; tentatively, D is TRBD2 (5 bases). The CDR3 contains 13 residues. Germline V gene data show CDR1 as LNHDA and CDR2 as SQIVND (reference sequence). Trimming stripped 5 bases from V and 12 bases from J, with 17 bases between. The CDR3 DNA reads as TGTGCCAGTAGTCCAAGGACTCCCCCTGATCAGTACTTC. It encodes CASSPRTPPDQYF.

This sequence joins TRBV6-5 and TRBJ2-7; 12 bases fit TRBD2. The CDR3 covers 15 residues. Germline V gene data show CDR1 as MNHEY and CDR2 as SVGAGI. V was clipped by 5 bases and J by 3 bases; unmatched bases: 5. The CDR3 DNA is TGTGCCAGCAGTCCTAGCGGGAGGGTAGGCTACGAGCAGTACTTC. It yields the protein CASSPSGRVGYEQYF.

The V and J genes are TRBV4-1 and TRBJ2-3; TRBD2 matches 7 bases. Germline loops: CDR1 MGHRA, CDR2 YSYEKL. The CDR3 runs to 18 residues. V lost 0 bases and J lost 3; bases outside the gene matches: 12. For the CDR3, the DNA is TGCGCCAGCAGCCAAGACCCCGCGGGAGCGGGGAAGACAGATACGCAGTATTTT. Protein: CASSQDPAGAGKTDTQYF.

This clone was seen once. CDR3: CASSYPDTDEAFF. CDR3 in DNA: TGTGCCAGCAGTTACCCAGATACAGACGAAGCTTTCTTT. This chain connects TRBV6-6 to TRBJ1-1; no reliable D call. V lost 2 bases and J 8 bases, leaving 12 bases between the germline ends. This CDR3 has 13 residues. Germline CDR1 and CDR2: MNHNY and SVGAGI (reference sequence).

This rearrangement joins TRBV6-1 to TRBJ2-7; 11 positions agree with TRBD2. CDR1 is MNHNS and CDR2 is SASEGT in the germline V gene. Trimming at V came to 2 bases and at J to 1 base, leaving 1 base not matched to a gene. The CDR3 consists of 15 residues. The CDR3 region is CASSERLAGSYEQYF. CDR3 nucleotides: TGTGCCAGCAGTGAAAGACTAGCGGGGTCCTACGAGCAGTACTTC.

Here the CDR3 DNA reads TGTGCCAGCAGCCCCGGGGGACTCTCCTACGAGCAGTACTTC. Translation: CASSPGGLSYEQYF. The gene calls are TRBV9 and TRBJ2-7, with D possibly matching TRBD2 (6 bases). CDR3 length equals 14 residues. Germline V lookup: CDR1 SGDLS, CDR2 YYNGEE. Trimming took off 4 bases at V and 0 bases at J, with 11 bases between the two ends.

The rearrangement uses TRBV2 and TRBJ2-5; 11 bases match TRBD2. V shed 8 bases and J 7 bases; nucleotides not matched to a gene: 3. The CDR3 covers 12 residues. Germline values: CDR1 SNHLY, CDR2 FYNNEI. This CDR3 is CASGTSGGTQYF. For the CDR3, the DNA is TGTGCCAGCGGAACTAGCGGGGGGACCCAGTACTTC.

The chain employs TRBV29-1 and TRBJ1-1; 10 nucleotides match TRBD1. This CDR3 is built from 14 residues. Germline loops: CDR1 SQVTM, CDR2 ANQGSEA. The J segment lost 4 bases and the V segment lost 7 bases, leaving 9 bases of the junction unmatched. CDR3 nucleotide sequence: TGCAGCGCCGCGACAGGGGGCATAAGCACTGAAGCTTTCTTT. Translation: CSAATGGISTEAFF. The entire variable domain, with the rest obtained from reference TRBV29-1 and TRBJ1-1, is as follows: SAVISQKPSRDICQRGTSLTIQCQVDSQVTMMFWYRQQPGQSLTLIATANQGSEATYESGFVIDKFPISRPNLTFSTLTVSNMSPEDSSIYLCSAATGGISTEAFFGQGTRLTVV.

The chain links TRBV6-6 to TRBJ1-4; D is perhaps TRBD1 (6 bases). V was cut by 2 bases and J by 4 bases, with 8 bases left in between. The CDR3 has 14 amino acids. The germline gives CDR1 MNHNY, CDR2 SVGAGI (reference sequence). Here the CDR3 reads CASSYRGDNEKLFF. CDR3 nucleotide sequence: TGTGCCAGCAGTTACAGGGGGGATAATGAAAAACTGTTTTTT.

The chain uses TRBV7-9 and TRBJ2-3; D not certain. Germline loops: CDR1 SEHNR, CDR2 FQNEAQ (reference sequence). The CDR3 is 14 amino acids. The V end lost 4 bases, the J end lost 2 bases, and 10 bases lay between the germline ends. For the CDR3, the DNA is TGTGCCAGCAGCTCCCGAGGTACCACAGATACGCAGTATTTT. It yields the protein CASSSRGTTDTQYF.

This clone has a single count. The rearrangement links TRBV28 to TRBJ2-1; 7 bases are shared with TRBD2. Germline CDR1 is MDHEN and CDR2 is SYDVKM. Trimming cost V 5 bases and J 2 bases; bases outside gene matches: 3. This CDR3 contains 14 residues. The CDR3 is CASSTGGTYNEQFF. CDR3 nucleotides: TGTGCCAGCAGTACCGGGGGGACCTACAATGAGCAGTTCTTC.